This paragraph covers one T cell receptor (beta chain) sequence. This entry comes from a study of regulatory T cells in long-lasting Graves disease. The CDR3 has 18 amino acids. V shed 0 bases and J shed 7 bases, with 23 bases lying between them. The germline gives CDR1 MNHEY, CDR2 SVGAGI. Scientists built the TCR library using RNA that was extracted from PBMCs. In TCRdb, the reads were re-called with MiXCR into one record per CDR3 protein. The sample has hundreds of distinct CDR3 sequences, more than 60% seen once. This chain links TRBV6-5 with TRBJ2-3, with D tentatively TRBD2 (6 bases). Specimen: peripheral blood mononuclear cells (PBMCs), collected with antithyroid drug treatment, in newly diagnosed or persistent Graves disease (not recorded which). The sequence was obtained from a woman between 35 and 50 years old with Graves disease. The CDR3 here is CASSYSWGDGSRGNTQYF. CDR3 in DNA: TGTGCCAGCAGTTACTCATGGGGAGACGGGAGTAGAGGAAATACGCAGTATTTT.